This T cell receptor beta chain appears in the sequencing data of a study of cytomegalovirus exposure and HLA in healthy donors (TCRdb year 2017). With respect to the entire study: In an earlier analysis of some 550 of the donors, 276 Gb of sequence data and approximately 120 million unique TCR beta sequences from 150 million to 200 million T cells were reported. A later analysis re-analyzed previously published TCR beta repertoires from about 600 donors and added high-resolution HLA genotyping to study TCR occurrence patterns. A separate validation cohort of 90 to 150 different subjects was used in addition to the roughly 700-subject first cohort. On average, roughly 240,000 unique TCR beta nucleotide sequences were sequenced per donor among several hundred genotyped donors of the cohort, with roughly 18% of those sequences being non-productive. Because of strong linkage in the cohort, roughly five DR-DQ haplotypes were treated as single units for association and clustering. In the later analysis, no new phenotypic data were used to find candidate immune exposures; instead, reliance was placed on TCR beta sequences and their occurrence across donors. Around 300 gigabases of sequencing data and tens of millions of unique TCR sequences were included in an early release covering about 620 HLA-typed donors. Using immunosequencing, the study profiled T cell repertoires from 500 to 800 subjects and related those repertoires to cytomegalovirus serostatus. All discovery cohort repertoires had been generated on a single sequencing platform. To predict cytomegalovirus infection status, the study brought together high-throughput TCR immunosequencing, statistical association of individual TCRs with disease status, and machine learning. The study aimed to test whether cataloging public T cell receptors could reveal signatures of past pathogen exposure. Donor age, sex, ethnicity and CMV serostatus were compiled alongside the repertoire data. A later genetic analysis took genome-wide SNP genotypes for about 55% of the 666 donors and used that subset as a discovery cohort. Class I and class II HLA loci were covered by the typing at four-digit resolution. An earlier analysis of 587 of the donors used high-throughput TCR beta sequencing to judge whether each TCR beta V gene segment behaved as functional or pseudogenic. Of the 300 to 400 genotyped donors, roughly 85% fell in the genetic ancestry cluster associated with self-reported Caucasian donors. Typing coverage differed by locus: A, B, C, DRB1 and DQB1 were typed in roughly 620-630 donors, DQA1 in 500 to 550, DPA1 in approximately 610, and DPB1 in roughly 450. Overall results and qualifications from the work: According to a later analysis, most CMV-associated TCR beta chains appeared to be HLA-restricted, and the HLA associations seemed to be driven largely by CMV exposure. Because some donors lacked HLA typing at each locus, the association tests relied only on the typed subset. According to a later genetic analysis, donors in an Asian-associated ancestry cluster had fewer N-insertions in productive TCRs than the approximately 690-donor mean. In a later analysis, HLA-associated TCR beta chains showed more clonal expansion and lower generation probabilities than non-associated chains that were equally common. In a later analysis, more than 15,000 TCR beta sequences were associated with specific HLA alleles at a false discovery rate of 0.05. This cohort had only TCR beta chains sequenced, and the lack of alpha or paired-chain data limited which features could be detected. The classifier was reported to diagnose cytomegalovirus status with high specificity and sensitivity in both the original and validation cohorts. It was suggested by the authors that the approach could potentially be generalized to other disease states and immunological phenotypes. In an earlier analysis of about 550 of the donors, most TCR beta V segments were observed in productive rearrangements about 87% or about 30% of the time, broadly matching IMGT annotations. Some IMGT-functional V segments, including TRBV6-2 and TRBV6-3, could not be told apart with the 87-base-pair reads, so those segments were excluded. Linkage disequilibrium might explain the correlated functional status among segregating V segments, but an unknown experimental factor could not be ruled out. Strong co-occurrence of HLA alleles, especially DR and DQ, made assigning TCR associations to individual alleles difficult. Immune exposure information for the cohort was limited to CMV serostatus. Sequencing depth was assumed to be roughly uniform across donors in the presence/absence analyses, though that assumption may not hold. A later genetic analysis associated a missense DCLRE1C variant with V-gene and J-gene trimming of TCR beta chains, and an independent cohort replicated the association. A group of highly shared sequence variants was considered likely to be a technical artifact of the sequencing pipeline. A later analysis reported that several top co-occurrence clusters appeared linked to parvovirus B19, influenza, CMV and Epstein-Barr virus. According to a later analysis, TCR association rates differed among HLA loci, with DRB1 alleles showing the most associated TCRs and HLA-C alleles showing the fewest. Three of the identified cytomegalovirus-associated TCR beta chains were confirmed in vitro to be specific for cytomegalovirus antigens. Because counts were too low, approximately 15 rarely observed V segments, including chromosome 9 orphons, were excluded from the earlier analysis of 587 of the donors. A further reported finding was that TCR beta sequences accurately predicted the HLA-A and HLA-B alleles for most subjects in the first cohort. In the study, around 150 TCR beta chains were listed as associated with cytomegalovirus. Most TCR sequences were observed very rarely across donors, whereas some public TCRs were present in many individuals.

Trimming removed 4 bases from V and 3 bases from J; the gene matches leave 8 bases unexplained. According to the germline V gene, CDR1 reads SNHLY and CDR2 reads FYNNEI. The CDR3 covers 16 residues, taking in both the cysteine and the phenylalanine. Only the CDR3 part of the read is kept: 48 bases, read in frame from the first base. Turning to this clone: No cognate antigen has been identified for it. No much larger clone exists at a distance of one base, and base qualities are not known.

To prepare the library, the immunoSEQ multiplex PCR assay was applied. For the multiplex PCR, a mixture combining 60 forward primers for TCR Vbeta segments and 13 reverse primers for TCR Jbeta segments was used. Amplification of the CDR3 region of rearranged TCR beta genes was performed with a multiplex PCR assay on genomic DNA. The Illumina HiSeq System was used to sequence the amplified TCR beta libraries as 87-base-pair reads. Per the original workflow: Across the roughly 670 repertoires, a later analysis counted around 80 million unique TCR beta chains, roughly 11 million of which were shared by at least two donors. A nearest-neighbor algorithm error-corrected the raw reads and collapsed the reads into unique sequences, merging closely related sequences to remove PCR and sequencing errors. CDR3 sequences were aligned to IMGT reference sequences to assign V, D and J gene segments. For a sequence to be retained, a match of at least six nucleotides to both a V gene segment and a J gene segment was required. Rearrangements were classified as productive when the CDR3 lacked stop codons and remained in frame with V and J, and all other rearrangements were classified as non-productive. CDR3 was defined according to IMGT convention as the region running from the second conserved V-encoded cysteine to the conserved J-encoded phenylalanine. Sequences without an unambiguous match to a single V gene segment were excluded from the earlier analysis of almost 600 of the donors. In an earlier analysis of approximately 550 of the donors, V segments were called functional above 56.7% productive rearrangements and were called segregating when the between-donor standard deviation exceeded 5%. To diagnose cytomegalovirus status from the catalog of TCR beta chain sequences, a statistical classification framework was built. In a later analysis, TCR nucleotide sequences were compared against IMGT/GENE-DB human TR gene sequences so that V and J genes could be assigned. Using the TCRdist pipeline, a later analysis assigned CDR3 sequences along with most-parsimonious VDJ recombination scenarios. In a later analysis, each TCR beta chain was defined by its CDR3 amino acid sequence together with its V-gene family, and reads without a unique V-gene family were excluded. In a later analysis, approximately 590 highly shared, low-generation-probability nucleotide sequences were removed to address suspected cross-contamination and a sequencing artifact. In a later analysis, a clonal expansion index was calculated for each public chain from normalized within-repertoire ranks of inferred template counts. Generation probabilities in a later analysis came from a VDJ recombination model fitted to out-of-frame rearrangements, and those results were checked against IGoR. In a later analysis, TCR-TCR, TCR-HLA and TCR-CMV co-occurrence was scored with hypergeometric tests, and a repertoire-size bias correction was applied to TCR pairs. To estimate false discovery rates, a later analysis permuted the HLA or CMV assignments 20 times. A later analysis grouped co-occurring TCRs with DBSCAN, adding TCRdist sequence similarity when clustering within HLA-allele-positive subsets. Repertoires with fewer than 30,000 or more than 120,000 public chains were left out of co-occurrence clustering, as were five repertoires with anomalous nucleotide sharing. The table comes from immuneACCESS by way of TCRdb, which keeps in-frame sequences with V and J called. Part of the clones is missing from these tables; in studies checked, under half for an unresolved V gene and the rest for unknown reasons. Clonal size and the V and J genes are those of that table, whereas D and trimming came from the DNA. The sample profile shows approximately 190,000 clones; over 65% of them were found once. In total, the top ten clones hold about 0.1% of the sample.

The cohort comprised under 700 healthy bone marrow donors. At the time of sampling, all cohort members were nominally healthy, though unrecorded immune exposures were likely present. The donor was CMV seronegative and belonged to the group of over 350 seronegative cohort members. Every donor gave a peripheral blood sample, and the peripheral blood mononuclear cells from that sample were used for TCR beta sequencing. The Qiagen DNeasy Blood Extraction Kit was used to extract genomic DNA from the blood cell samples. Recombination connected TRBV2 to TRBJ2-3, and 9 bases in between align with TRBD2. Specimen: PBMCs. This clonotype was obtained from a boy aged 2 to 9 in good health and CMV-seronegative. The bases are TGTGCCAGCAGTGGGCTGGCGGGGGGGAGTACAGATACGCAGTATTTT. Its translation reads: CASSGLAGGSTDTQYF.